The 8 T cell receptor beta chains below were found in one sample sequenced in a study of shared clonotypes between healthy human individuals. Produced via immunoSEQ multiplex PCR; TCRdb's table is partial and in-frame only. This sample has 2 million to 2.5 million clones, with about 90% found just once. The sequencing input was naive CD4+ T cells from PBMCs. Subset defined: CD45RA+ positively selected. The receptors were gathered from a young man in good health. Some clones in this sample may be carry-over from other donors' samples.

V gene TRBV5-1 combines with J gene TRBJ1-3; D is unclear. There are 15 residues in the CDR3. Germline assignment: CDR1 SGHRS and CDR2 YFSETQ. Trimming removed 2 bases at V and 4 bases at J, with 13 bases between. CDR3: CASSFGSSDGNTIYF. CDR3 coding DNA: TGCGCCAGCAGCTTTGGCAGTTCGGACGGAAACACCATATATTTT.

The CDR3 loop reads CASTPTGASKNIQYF. CDR3 DNA: TGTGCCAGCACCCCGACGGGGGCTAGCAAAAACATTCAGTACTTC. The chain recombines TRBV7-9 with TRBJ2-4; the D gene could be TRBD1 or TRBD2 (6 bases each). Germline V gene data show CDR1 as SEHNR and CDR2 as FQNEAQ (reference sequence). The CDR3 has 15 residues. The V and J ends lost 7 bases and 3 bases respectively, with 16 bases between them.

V usage is TRBV7-2 and J usage is TRBJ2-7; 9 bases line up with TRBD1. The CDR3 totals 15 residues. Germline V gene lookup returns CDR1 SGHTA and CDR2 FQGNSA. Germline trimming cut 1 base from V and 3 bases from J; bases unmatched to any gene: 4. CDR3 amino acids: CASSLERGQGYEQYF. CDR3 nucleotide sequence: TGTGCCAGCAGCTTAGAACGGGGACAGGGCTACGAGCAGTACTTC. The full variable domain, rest sourced from reference TRBV7-2 and TRBJ2-7, is GAGVSQSPSNKVTEKGKDVELRCDPISGHTALYWYRQSLGQGLEFLIYFQGNSAPDKSGLPSDRFSAERTGGSVSTLTIQRTQQEDSAVYLCASSLERGQGYEQYFGPGTRLTVT.

The sample holds a few counts of this clone. The sample holds other DNA sequences that translate to the same CDR3. The chain recombines TRBV18 with TRBJ2-2; no clear D. V was clipped by 2 bases and J by 1 base, with 2 bases between them. Looked up from germline, CDR1 is KGHSH and CDR2 is LQKENI. The CDR3 spans 13 residues. The CDR3 nucleotides read TGTGCCAGCTCACCAGGGAACACCGGGGAGCTGTTTTTT. Translation: CASSPGNTGELFF.

The chain joins TRBV5-4 to TRBJ1-4; D is possibly TRBD1 (5 bases). This CDR3 has 15 residues. Germline V gene data show CDR1 as SGHNT and CDR2 as YYREEE (reference sequence). V lost 1 base and J lost 3, with 10 bases in between. CDR3: CASSLRGAANEKLFF. In nucleotides, the CDR3 is TGTGCCAGCAGCTTGCGCGGGGCCGCTAATGAAAAACTGTTTTTT.

About this clone: Other DNA sequences in this sample translate to the same CDR3. The V gene is TRBV5-1, the J gene TRBJ2-7, with TRBD2 matching over 8 bases. Trimming removed 0 bases from V and 0 bases from J; junction bases left unmatched: 2. CDR3 length: 15 amino acids. Germline V gene sequence: CDR1 SGHRS, CDR2 YFSETQ. In DNA form, the CDR3 reads TGCGCCAGCAGCTTGGTTGCGGGGGGCTCCTACGAGCAGTACTTC. Residues: CASSLVAGGSYEQYF.

This chain joins TRBV5-8 and TRBJ2-5; 14 bases are a match to TRBD2. Germline V gives CDR1 SGHTS, CDR2 YDEGEE. The CDR3 runs to 17 residues. V was clipped by 3 bases and J by 5 bases; unmatched bases: 9. The CDR3 DNA follows: TGTGCCAGCAGCTGGCAGACTAGCGGGAGGGTATACGAGACCCAGTACTTC. This codes for CASSWQTSGRVYETQYF.

The V call is TRBV30, the J call TRBJ1-2, with D tentatively TRBD1 (6 bases). The length of the CDR3 is 15 residues. V lost 3 bases and J 6 bases, leaving 20 bases between the germline ends. Germline V gene lookup returns CDR1 GTSNPN and CDR2 SVGIG (reference sequence). This CDR3 is CAWSPRGWGGHGYTF. Here the CDR3 DNA reads TGTGCCTGGAGCCCAAGGGGGTGGGGAGGTCATGGCTACACCTTC.